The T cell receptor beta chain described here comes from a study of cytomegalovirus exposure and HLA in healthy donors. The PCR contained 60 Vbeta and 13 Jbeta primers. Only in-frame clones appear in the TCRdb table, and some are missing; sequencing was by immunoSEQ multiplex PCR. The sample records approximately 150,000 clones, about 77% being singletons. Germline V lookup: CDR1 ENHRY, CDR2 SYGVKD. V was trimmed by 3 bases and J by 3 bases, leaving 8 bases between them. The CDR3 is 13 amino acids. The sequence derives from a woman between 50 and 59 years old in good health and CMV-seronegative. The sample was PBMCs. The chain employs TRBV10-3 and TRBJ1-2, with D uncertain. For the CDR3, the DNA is TGTGCCATCAGTGAAGCCCAGGACTATGGCTACACCTTC. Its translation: CAISEAQDYGYTF.